This T cell receptor (beta chain) stems from a study of Ad26.COV2.S vaccination and SARS-CoV-2 variants (dated by TCRdb to the early 2020s). About the full investigation: Vaccine-arm donors came from COV1001, a multicentre, randomized, double-blind, placebo-controlled phase I-IIa trial of Ad26.COV2.S in healthy adults. Blinding of investigators to trial group allocation was maintained during experiments and outcome assessment. Ad26.COV2.S was administered intramuscularly at a dose of 5x10^10 or 1x10^11 viral particles, either as one shot or as two shots given 56 days apart. TCRbeta repertoire sequencing was used to assess the specificity and breadth of SARS-CoV-2-reactive T cell receptors after Ad26.COV2.S vaccination. Trial participants were randomized into five groups of five: low-dose or high-dose Ad26.COV2.S given once or twice, or placebo on both occasions. A total of approximately 30 samples were included in the TCR-sequenced set, comprising about 20 Ad26.COV2.S vaccine recipients, 5 placebo recipients and 8 SARS-CoV-2 convalescent individuals.

The study at large found these results: Comparing responses between vaccine doses or regimens was not something the study was powered to do. The authors noted that total T cell responses may have been underestimated by the TCR breadth and depth analyses. Substantial breadth of spike-specific CD8+ and CD4+ T cell responses was reported after vaccination. Vaccine and placebo recipients had similar non-spike TCR breadth, a finding consistent with the vaccine containing only spike. Ad26.COV2.S recipients had higher spike-specific TCR breadth than placebo recipients (P = 0.0014).

Trimming at the junction amounts to 1 base on V and 1 base on J, and the germline ends lie 7 bases apart. The germline V gene (reference sequence) yields SEHNR for CDR1 and FQNEAQ for CDR2. The CDR3 starts with the cysteine, ends with the phenylalanine, and has 14 residues. The entry retains the CDR3 DNA only, 42 bases that are in frame from base 1. About this clone: Its binding antigen is unknown. No base-level quality is on record; no much larger clone is a single base apart.

Taken with the paper, the label for treatment or condition translates to: some 19 received Ad26.COV2.S at low or high dose, single or two shots; about five received placebo; per-sample allocation not given. Repertoires of vaccine and placebo recipients were sequenced from samples collected on day 63 after the first injection. Cohort 1b enrolled about 25 adults aged 18-55 years at a single site in Boston, USA, between 29 July and 7 August 2020. Ad26.COV2.S was a replication-incompetent adenovirus type 26 vector expressing a prefusion-stabilized SARS-CoV-2 spike protein from the original Wuhan strain. The immunoSEQ Assay was used to sequence TCRbeta CDR3 regions. After extraction, genomic DNA underwent amplification by bias-controlled multiplex PCR, followed by high-throughput sequencing. The authors processed their data as follows. To quantify the absolute abundance of every unique TCRbeta CDR3 region, sequences were collapsed and filtered. Usable DNA was measured by amplifying reference genes present in all nucleated cells, and TCRbeta template counts were normalized to that usable DNA to estimate T cell fraction. Repertoire TCRs were annotated as SARS-CoV-2-specific by exact matching of V gene, CDR3 amino acid sequence and J gene to a known reactive TCR set. MIRA supplied the reference SARS-CoV-2 TCR set, which was filtered for enrichment in COVID-19-positive ImmuneCODE repertoires so that public or cross-reactive TCRs were removed. Drawing on the MIRA antigens, annotated TCRs were analysed further at the level of specific ORF or position within ORF. Breadth was defined as annotated unique rearrangements over total unique productive rearrangements; depth was the summed frequency of those rearrangements. Two-sided Wilcoxon rank-sum tests were used to compare TCR breadth between groups. TCRdb mirrors the immuneACCESS table, restricted to in-frame sequences. Some clones are absent from its copies; in checked studies, under half trace to an unresolved V gene, and the reason for the others is unknown. V, J and clone size are those of that table, while D and trimming were read from the DNA. Present in this sample are 300,000 to 450,000 clones, 85% of which were seen just once. The ten top clones hold 2.5% to 3.5% of the sample.

The sequence came from a person between 18 and 65 years old who received the Ad26.COV2.S COVID-19 vaccine or a placebo. The rearranged chain carries TRBV7-9 and TRBJ2-5; the best D guess is TRBD2, with 5 bases matching. The sequences come from peripheral blood, collected in a trial of Ad26.COV2.S vaccine versus placebo. This receptor has the CDR3 CASSLGLAQETQYF. The sequenced DNA: TGTGCCAGCAGCTTAGGGCTAGCCCAAGAGACCCAGTACTTC.